The rows below give T cell receptor beta chains drawn from one sample of a study of T-cell reconstitution after alpha-beta-depleted transplantation in children. From the PCR reads, TCRdb called clonotypes with MiXCR, one entry per CDR3 protein. This table has about 980,000 distinct CDR3 sequences, about 31% appearing once. This specimen was PBMCs, mostly from graft donor cells, taken 360 days after TCRalphabeta/CD19-depleted stem cell transplant. The source of these receptors is a boy younger than two who had a stem cell transplant for SCID, so the T cells may come from the graft donor. The CDR3 runs from the conserved cysteine through the conserved F or W. The D gene is left open where the match is weak. Some rows mark clone size as missing; the rest say once, few, many or name a class of expanded clone.

-	-	TRBV12-3/TRBV12-4	TRBJ1-1	CASSPWEGMNTEAFF	TGTGCCAGCAGTCCTTGGGAGGGGATGAACACTGAAGCTTTCTTT
TRBD1	-	TRBV11-1	TRBJ2-5	CASSSARDRGPYQDTQYF	TGTGCCAGCAGCTCCGCCCGGGACAGGGGCCCGTACCAAGATACCCAGTACTTC
-	-	TRBV7-8	TRBJ1-1	CASSSLGTTVRGTEAFF	TGTGCCAGCAGCTCCCTTGGGACAACCGTAAGGGGCACTGAAGCTTTCTTT
-	-	TRBV4-3	TRBJ2-1	CASSQEGKFSYNEQFF	TGCGCCAGCAGCCAAGAAGGGAAGTTTTCCTACAATGAGCAGTTCTTC
TRBD1	few	TRBV7-2	TRBJ1-5	CASSSGTENQPQHF	TGTGCCAGCAGCTCCGGGACAGAGAATCAGCCCCAGCATTTT
-	-	TRBV5-1	TRBJ1-1	CASSLEAGEAFF	TGCGCCAGCAGCTTGGAGGCGGGTGAAGCTTTCTTT
TRBD1	-	TRBV5-1	TRBJ2-3	CASTPGGPAAPDTQYF	TGCGCCAGCACTCCAGGGGGACCAGCGGCCCCAGATACGCAGTATTTT
-	-	TRBV5-1	TRBJ2-7	CASSSGTTFYEQYF	TGCGCCAGCAGTTCCGGGACAACCTTCTACGAGCAGTACTTC
-	-	TRBV7-9	TRBJ1-6	CASSSLKGSPLHF	TGTGCCAGCAGCTCCCTAAAAGGATCACCCCTCCACTTT
-	-	TRBV2	TRBJ2-2	CASSEALRPGELFF	TGTGCCAGCAGTGAAGCGTTACGTCCCGGGGAGCTGTTTTTT
TRBD2	-	TRBV4-3	TRBJ2-1	CASSQEGGEQFF	TGCGCCAGCAGCCAGGAGGGAGGGGAGCAGTTCTTC
-	few	TRBV12-3/TRBV12-4	TRBJ2-5	CASTYYGETQYF	TGTGCCAGCACCTACTACGGGGAGACCCAGTACTTC
TRBD1	-	TRBV20-1	TRBJ1-2	CSARGDRVNPNYGYTF	TGCAGTGCTAGAGGGGACAGGGTAAATCCTAACTATGGCTACACCTTC
-	-	TRBV5-1	TRBJ2-2	CASSDGQLNTGELFF	TGCGCCAGCAGCGACGGACAGTTAAACACCGGGGAGCTGTTTTTT
TRBD2	-	TRBV12-3/TRBV12-4	TRBJ2-5	CASSLRGASQETQYF	TGTGCCAGCAGTTTGCGGGGGGCATCCCAAGAGACCCAGTACTTC
-	-	TRBV28	TRBJ2-7	CASGRTGTLYEQYF	TGTGCCAGCGGCCGGACCGGGACTCTCTACGAGCAGTACTTC
-	few	TRBV28	TRBJ2-7	CASSVTRRAPYEQYF	TGTGCCAGCAGCGTAACCAGACGCGCTCCCTACGAGCAGTACTTC
-	-	TRBV11-2	TRBJ2-7	CASSLEYRSTYEQYF	TGTGCCAGCAGCTTAGAGTACAGGAGCACCTACGAGCAGTACTTC
-	-	TRBV29-1	TRBJ1-2	CSVAGRVSDGYTF	TGCAGCGTTGCAGGGCGGGTTTCGGATGGCTACACCTTC
-	-	TRBV7-2	TRBJ2-5	CASSLAGTSVETQYF	TGTGCCAGCAGCTTAGCTGGGACCTCCGTCGAGACCCAGTACTTC
-	-	TRBV4-1	TRBJ2-3	CASGPGLNTDTQYF	TGCGCCAGCGGGCCGGGACTGAACACAGATACGCAGTATTTT
-	-	TRBV13	TRBJ2-6	CASSFGPGPSGANVLTF	TGTGCCAGCAGCTTTGGTCCGGGGCCCTCTGGGGCCAACGTCCTGACTTTC